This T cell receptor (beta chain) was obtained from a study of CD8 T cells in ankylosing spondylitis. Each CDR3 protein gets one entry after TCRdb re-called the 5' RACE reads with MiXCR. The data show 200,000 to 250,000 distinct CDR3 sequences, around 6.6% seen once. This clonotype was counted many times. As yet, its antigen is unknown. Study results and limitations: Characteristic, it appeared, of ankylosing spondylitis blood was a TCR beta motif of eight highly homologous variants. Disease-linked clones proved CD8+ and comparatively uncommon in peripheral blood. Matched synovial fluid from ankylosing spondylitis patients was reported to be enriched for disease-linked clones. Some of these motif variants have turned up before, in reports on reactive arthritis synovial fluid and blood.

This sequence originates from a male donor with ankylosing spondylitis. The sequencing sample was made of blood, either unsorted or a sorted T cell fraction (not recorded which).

The CDR3 region has the DNA TGTGCCAGCAGTTCGCGGGCCTACACCGGGGAGCTGTTTTTT. Its protein product is CASSSRAYTGELFF. This rearrangement joins TRBV7-9 to TRBJ2-2; TRBD2 might be the D (5 bases). CDR1 and CDR2 from the germline V gene are SEHNR and FQNEAQ (reference sequence). Trimming removed 6 bases at V and 3 bases at J, with 11 bases between. The CDR3 covers 14 residues.